In this sample, the clone carrying this TCR beta chain turned up a few times. TCR sequencing used cDNA made by reverse transcription of extracted RNA. Profiling relied on immunoSEQ multiplex PCR, and the TCRdb table lists in-frame clones only, not all of them. The sample lists 110,000 to 150,000 clones, 51% occurring once. This entry belongs to a study of CD8+ T cells in alopecia areata. Study context: Tofacitinib lasted 6 to 18 months, then 6 months off drug.

The germline gives CDR1 SGHRS, CDR2 YFSETQ. The CDR3 sequence is 16 residues long. The ends lost 0 bases at V and 5 bases at J; junction bases unmatched: 8. Peripheral blood and lesional scalp punch biopsies came from alopecia areata patients. Here the sequenced sample was CD4+ T cells sorted from blood, taken at week 0. The receptor's source is a human donor with alopecia areata. The rearrangement links TRBV5-1 to TRBJ2-7; 10 bases map to TRBD2. The CDR3 protein is CASSLGVSGRVDEQYF. DNA for the CDR3: TGCGCCAGCAGCTTGGGCGTGAGCGGGAGGGTCGACGAGCAGTACTTC. The entire variable domain, with the rest obtained from reference TRBV5-1 and TRBJ2-7, is as follows: KAGVTQTPRYLIKTRGQQVTLSCSPISGHRSVSWYQQTPGQGLQFLFEYFSETQRNKGNFPGRFSGRQFSNSRSEMNVSTLELGDSALYLCASSLGVSGRVDEQYFGPGTRLTVT.